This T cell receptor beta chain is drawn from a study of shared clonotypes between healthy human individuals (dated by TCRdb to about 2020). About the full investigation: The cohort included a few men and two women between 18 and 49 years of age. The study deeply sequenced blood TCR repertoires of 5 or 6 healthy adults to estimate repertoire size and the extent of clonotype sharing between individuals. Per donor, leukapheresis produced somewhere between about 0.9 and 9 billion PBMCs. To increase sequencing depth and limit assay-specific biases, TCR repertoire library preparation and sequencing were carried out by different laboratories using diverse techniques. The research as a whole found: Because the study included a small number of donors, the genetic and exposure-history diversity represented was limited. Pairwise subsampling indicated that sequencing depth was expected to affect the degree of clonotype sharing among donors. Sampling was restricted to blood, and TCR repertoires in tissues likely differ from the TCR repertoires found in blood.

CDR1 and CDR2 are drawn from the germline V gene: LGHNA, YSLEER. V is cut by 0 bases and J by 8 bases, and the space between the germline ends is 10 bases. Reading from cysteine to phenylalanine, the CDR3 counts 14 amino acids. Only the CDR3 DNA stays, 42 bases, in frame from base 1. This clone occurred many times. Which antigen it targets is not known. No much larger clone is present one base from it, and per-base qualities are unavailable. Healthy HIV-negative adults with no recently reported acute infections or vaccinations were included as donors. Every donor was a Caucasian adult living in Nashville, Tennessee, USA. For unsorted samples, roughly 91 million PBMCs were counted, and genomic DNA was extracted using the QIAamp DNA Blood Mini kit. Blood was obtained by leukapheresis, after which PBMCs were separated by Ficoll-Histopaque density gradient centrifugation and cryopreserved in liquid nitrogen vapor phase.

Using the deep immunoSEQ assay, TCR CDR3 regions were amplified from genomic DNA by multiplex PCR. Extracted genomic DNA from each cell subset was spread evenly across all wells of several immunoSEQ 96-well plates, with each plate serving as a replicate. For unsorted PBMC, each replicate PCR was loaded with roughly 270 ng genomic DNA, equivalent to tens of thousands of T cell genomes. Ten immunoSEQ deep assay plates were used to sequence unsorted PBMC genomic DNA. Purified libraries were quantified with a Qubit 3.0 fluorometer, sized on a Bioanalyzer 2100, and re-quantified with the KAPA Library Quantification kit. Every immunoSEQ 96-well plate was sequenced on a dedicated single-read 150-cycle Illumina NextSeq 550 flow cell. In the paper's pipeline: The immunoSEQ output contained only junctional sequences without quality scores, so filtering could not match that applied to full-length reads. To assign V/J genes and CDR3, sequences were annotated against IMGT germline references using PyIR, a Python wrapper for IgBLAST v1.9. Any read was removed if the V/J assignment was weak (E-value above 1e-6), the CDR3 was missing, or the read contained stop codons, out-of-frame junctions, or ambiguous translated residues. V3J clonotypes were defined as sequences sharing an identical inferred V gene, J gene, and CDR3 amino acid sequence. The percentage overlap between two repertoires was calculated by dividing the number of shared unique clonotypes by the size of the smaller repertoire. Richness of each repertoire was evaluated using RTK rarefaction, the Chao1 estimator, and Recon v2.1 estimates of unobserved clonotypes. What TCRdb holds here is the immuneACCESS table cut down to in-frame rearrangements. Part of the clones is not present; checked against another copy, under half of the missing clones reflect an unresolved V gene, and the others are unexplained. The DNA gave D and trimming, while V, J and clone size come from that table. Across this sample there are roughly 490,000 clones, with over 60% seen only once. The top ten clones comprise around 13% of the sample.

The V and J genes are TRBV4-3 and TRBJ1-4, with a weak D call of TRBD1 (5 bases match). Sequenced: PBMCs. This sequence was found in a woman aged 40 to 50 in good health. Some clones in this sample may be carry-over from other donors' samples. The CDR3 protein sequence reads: CASSQDSGDEKLFF. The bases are TGCGCCAGCAGCCAAGATAGCGGGGACGAAAAACTGTTTTTT.